These 7 T cell receptor beta chains came from one sample sequenced in a study of shared clonotypes between healthy human individuals. The assay was immunoSEQ multiplex PCR, and TCRdb's table has in-frame clones only and misses some. Of around 550,000 clones detected, 90% to 96% appear once; the ten largest clones hold about 0.064%. The sequenced material came from naive CD4+ T cells sorted from blood. Described subset: CD45RA+ positively selected. The receptors come from a woman in her twenties or thirties in good health.

This chain links TRBV6-5 with TRBJ1-4, with D maybe TRBD1 (5 bases). The CDR3 length is 13 residues. The V end lost 8 bases, the J end lost 4 bases, and 11 bases lay between the germline ends. Germline values: CDR1 MNHEY, CDR2 SVGAGI. CDR3: CASAPTDNEKLFF. Written as DNA, the CDR3 is TGTGCCAGCGCTCCGACAGATAATGAAAAACTGTTTTTT.

J is TRBJ2-7 and V is TRBV6-5; D remains ambiguous. In germline, CDR1 is MNHEY, CDR2 SVGAGI. The CDR3 consists of 15 residues. V was pared by 4 bases and J by 6 bases, with 19 bases between. In DNA, the CDR3 is TGTGCCAGCAGTTCCCCGGGCCCTACGCGTCTCGAGCAGTACTTC. Its protein is CASSSPGPTRLEQYF.

This clone was seen once. This chain joins TRBV19 and TRBJ1-5; D possibly corresponds to TRBD1 (6 bases). Deletions cut 0 bases from V and 1 base from J, with 10 bases between. The CDR3 sequence is 16 residues long. CDR1 and CDR2 from the germline V gene are LNHDA and SQIVND (reference sequence). The CDR3 sequence: CASSIDAGGSNQPQHF. DNA for the CDR3: TGTGCCAGTAGTATAGATGCGGGGGGCAGCAATCAGCCCCAGCATTTT.

The chain joins TRBV4-2 to TRBJ2-5, with D perhaps matching TRBD2 (5 bases). Germline CDR1 LGHNA, CDR2 YNFKEQ. V gave up 0 bases and J gave up 5 bases, with 13 bases separating them. The CDR3 runs 15 residues. The CDR3 DNA is TGTGCCAGCAGCCAAGATCCGGACTCTAGGGAGACCCAGTACTTC. Translation: CASSQDPDSRETQYF.

This clone is a singleton in its sample. CDR3 protein: CASKTRGLAGTYEQYF. CDR3 nucleotide sequence: TGTGCCAGCAAGACTCGCGGACTAGCGGGTACCTACGAGCAGTACTTC. The chain recombines TRBV2 with TRBJ2-7, with 11 bases fitting TRBD2. Germline CDR1 and CDR2: SNHLY and FYNNEI. The CDR3 extends over 16 amino acids. With V trimmed by 7 bases and J by 2 bases, 10 bases remained unmatched.

The chain is built from TRBV28 and TRBJ2-5, with 9 bases that match TRBD1. With 1 base clipped from V and 4 bases from J, the junction kept 4 bases outside the gene matches. Germline values: CDR1 MDHEN, CDR2 SYDVKM. CDR3 length: 15 residues. The CDR3, as DNA: TGTGCCAGCAGTTTATCGGGACAGGGAGGAGAGACCCAGTACTTC. Protein sequence: CASSLSGQGGETQYF.

The chain recombines TRBV6-5 with TRBJ1-6; the D gene is possibly TRBD1 (6 bases). Germline CDR1 reads MNHEY; CDR2 reads SVGAGI. There are 14 residues in the CDR3. Trimming left V 7 bases short and J 10 bases short, with 17 bases between. CDR3 protein: CASTSGRGRSPLHF. The CDR3 bases are TGTGCCAGCACCTCGGGAAGGGGGAGGTCACCCCTCCACTTT.